Listed below are T cell receptor beta chains from one sample, sequenced in a study of T cells after yellow fever vaccination. In TCRdb, the 5' RACE reads were re-called with MiXCR into one record per CDR3 protein. The sample yields over 300,000 distinct CDR3 sequences, approximately 4% seen once. The sample consisted of PBMCs, taken 5 days after the yellow fever booster vaccination. All receptors derive from a man in his late teens or twenties who received the YFV17D yellow fever vaccine. Each CDR3 is given with its conserved first and last residue. Each record gives: CDR3 protein, V gene, D gene, J gene. D genes are given only for firm matches.

cdr3_aa: CATSRGRGLSSGNTIYF; v_call: TRBV15; d_call: .; j_call: TRBJ1-3
cdr3_aa: CASSLGFSTDTQYF; v_call: TRBV7-2; d_call: .; j_call: TRBJ2-3
cdr3_aa: CASSPETTGDTEAFF; v_call: TRBV5-1; d_call: .; j_call: TRBJ1-1
cdr3_aa: CASSHPGQGGSPLHF; v_call: TRBV4-1; d_call: TRBD1; j_call: TRBJ1-6
cdr3_aa: CASSPPRVAYGTQYF; v_call: TRBV7-8; d_call: .; j_call: TRBJ2-5
cdr3_aa: CASSHGQDQPQHF; v_call: TRBV7-2; d_call: TRBD1; j_call: TRBJ1-5
cdr3_aa: CSADSGTGDFEQFF; v_call: TRBV20-1; d_call: TRBD1; j_call: TRBJ2-1
cdr3_aa: CSVAGSGAPYEQYF; v_call: TRBV29-1; d_call: .; j_call: TRBJ2-7
cdr3_aa: CASSYSGLEDGYTF; v_call: TRBV6-6; d_call: .; j_call: TRBJ1-2
cdr3_aa: CASNNFNYGYTF; v_call: TRBV7-2; d_call: .; j_call: TRBJ1-2
cdr3_aa: CASSPDATDTQYF; v_call: TRBV9; d_call: .; j_call: TRBJ2-3
cdr3_aa: CASSMYGAEQFF; v_call: TRBV19; d_call: .; j_call: TRBJ2-1
cdr3_aa: CASSLQGAVIDTQYF; v_call: TRBV6-5; d_call: TRBD1; j_call: TRBJ2-3
cdr3_aa: CATSRGWRSGQYNSPLHF; v_call: TRBV15; d_call: .; j_call: TRBJ1-6
cdr3_aa: CASSLDEAYEQYF; v_call: TRBV5-1; d_call: .; j_call: TRBJ2-7
cdr3_aa: CASSYFGTSGGRDTQYF; v_call: TRBV6-5; d_call: TRBD2; j_call: TRBJ2-3
cdr3_aa: CASSVAYLGGGELFF; v_call: TRBV9; d_call: .; j_call: TRBJ2-2
cdr3_aa: CASRARPTGTVYEQYF; v_call: TRBV5-5; d_call: TRBD1; j_call: TRBJ2-7
cdr3_aa: CASSQGVGLAKNIQYF; v_call: TRBV4-1; d_call: .; j_call: TRBJ2-4
cdr3_aa: CASSYSQRAEQFF; v_call: TRBV6-5; d_call: .; j_call: TRBJ2-1
cdr3_aa: CASSFLFNEQFF; v_call: TRBV7-3; d_call: .; j_call: TRBJ2-1
cdr3_aa: CSARAEEANTGELFF; v_call: TRBV20-1; d_call: .; j_call: TRBJ2-2
cdr3_aa: CASSFGTSGGTVKTQYF; v_call: TRBV7-2; d_call: TRBD2; j_call: TRBJ2-5
cdr3_aa: CASSVESNSPLHF; v_call: TRBV7-3; d_call: .; j_call: TRBJ1-6
cdr3_aa: CASSLMGSTEAFF; v_call: TRBV12-3/TRBV12-4; d_call: .; j_call: TRBJ1-1
cdr3_aa: CASSPPLAEETQYF; v_call: TRBV3-1; d_call: .; j_call: TRBJ2-5
cdr3_aa: CASRRELSSYNEQFF; v_call: TRBV11-2; d_call: .; j_call: TRBJ2-1
cdr3_aa: CATSRRPTDTQYF; v_call: TRBV15; d_call: .; j_call: TRBJ2-3
cdr3_aa: CASSEVQSNQPQHF; v_call: TRBV2; d_call: .; j_call: TRBJ1-5
cdr3_aa: CASSFDRQETQYF; v_call: TRBV7-2; d_call: .; j_call: TRBJ2-5
cdr3_aa: CASSIGSQNTQYF; v_call: TRBV19; d_call: .; j_call: TRBJ2-3
cdr3_aa: CASKNRGAGAEAFF; v_call: TRBV12-3/TRBV12-4; d_call: .; j_call: TRBJ1-1
cdr3_aa: CASSDVGTVPQHF; v_call: TRBV2; d_call: .; j_call: TRBJ1-5
cdr3_aa: CASSYGVHPVNTEAFF; v_call: TRBV6-6; d_call: .; j_call: TRBJ1-1
cdr3_aa: CASSLEPGQGGYNEQFF; v_call: TRBV7-6; d_call: TRBD1; j_call: TRBJ2-1
cdr3_aa: CASSFYRVNTEAFF; v_call: TRBV7-2; d_call: .; j_call: TRBJ1-1
cdr3_aa: CSAREDRPSSYNEQFF; v_call: TRBV20-1; d_call: TRBD1; j_call: TRBJ2-1
cdr3_aa: CASSLQSWLAGGRNTDTQYF; v_call: TRBV4-3; d_call: TRBD2; j_call: TRBJ2-3
cdr3_aa: CASSYGTGGTEAFF; v_call: TRBV7-8; d_call: TRBD1; j_call: TRBJ1-1
cdr3_aa: CASTGGRTAGAPLHF; v_call: TRBV2; d_call: .; j_call: TRBJ1-6
cdr3_aa: CASSPALNSPLHF; v_call: TRBV7-9; d_call: .; j_call: TRBJ1-6
cdr3_aa: CAISKGQGGGGETQYF; v_call: TRBV10-3; d_call: TRBD1; j_call: TRBJ2-5
cdr3_aa: CSVVGSENQPQHF; v_call: TRBV29-1; d_call: .; j_call: TRBJ1-5
cdr3_aa: CASSRRQSNQPQHF; v_call: TRBV23-1; d_call: .; j_call: TRBJ1-5
cdr3_aa: CASSQGGALYNEQFF; v_call: TRBV14; d_call: .; j_call: TRBJ2-1
cdr3_aa: CASSQSGYEQYF; v_call: TRBV23-1; d_call: .; j_call: TRBJ2-7
cdr3_aa: CASSLTGGAETQYF; v_call: TRBV7-2; d_call: TRBD2; j_call: TRBJ2-5
cdr3_aa: CAWSGGAFYGYTF; v_call: TRBV30; d_call: .; j_call: TRBJ1-2